This T cell receptor (beta chain) was sequenced for a study of tumor-infiltrating lymphocytes in primary liver carcinoma. For each extraction, RNA and DNA were obtained together from around 20-30 mg of unsorted bulk tissue. With respect to this clonotype: What it binds is unknown. No conserved phenylalanine or tryptophan ends this CDR3, so it is likely a read error.

General observations from the study: Relative to blood, tumors carried a significantly larger fraction of the repertoire in their top 250 clones (p = 0.039).

With a constant-region primer, TCR beta cDNA was made from approximately 450 ng of total RNA. Three-round nested multiplex PCR performed with slightly modified ARM-PCR produced the TCR beta libraries. Using its own MiXCR run on the multiplex PCR reads, TCRdb lists one record per CDR3 protein. The sample includes about 130,000 distinct CDR3 sequences, approximately 64% of them seen just once. Sequenced sample: liver tumor tissue from sampling region 3. Subset here: tumor region T3, left-lateral pole. The TCR was taken from a woman in her sixties with primary liver carcinoma and hepatitis B virus infection.

Here the CDR3 DNA reads TGTGCCAGCAGCCGCTCCCGAGGGGGGGCGGCCCAAGAGACCCAGTTCCTC. This translates into CASSRSRGGAAQETQFL. The V and J genes are TRBV6-5 and TRBJ2-5; D perhaps matches TRBD2 (7 bases). The J call may be in error: the DNA end matches TRBJ2-1 better. The CDR3 is 17 amino acids. Germline values: CDR1 MNHEY, CDR2 SVGAGI.